This TCR beta chain came from a study of OX40 agonist ivuxolimab in advanced cancers. Study background: Among those enrolled, mean age was about 63 years (range about 23 to 79) and about 82% were male.

The V gene end was trimmed by 0 bases and the J gene end by 2 bases; junction bases not matched to a gene: 8. Germline V gene data show CDR1 as SGHAT and CDR2 as FQNNGV. The CDR3 sequence is 17 residues long. Blood sampling was done at baseline, cycle 4 day 1, and cycle 7 day 1. Repertoires were generated with immunoSEQ multiplex PCR, while TCRdb's copy carries only in-frame clones and drops some. Found here are over 90,000 clones, just over 85% of them singletons; the top ten hold roughly 2.1%. The sequenced sample was CD4+ or CD8+ T cells sorted from blood, obtained in a trial of the OX40 agonist ivuxolimab. This chain uses TRBV11-2 with TRBJ2-7; 9 positions agree with TRBD1. This clonotype originated in an adult with an advanced solid tumor such as melanoma, head and neck, liver or kidney cancer. The CDR3 DNA follows: TGTGCCAGCAGCTTAGATCGGGACAGGGCTAAACCCTACGAGCAGTACTTC. Translating gives CASSLDRDRAKPYEQYF.